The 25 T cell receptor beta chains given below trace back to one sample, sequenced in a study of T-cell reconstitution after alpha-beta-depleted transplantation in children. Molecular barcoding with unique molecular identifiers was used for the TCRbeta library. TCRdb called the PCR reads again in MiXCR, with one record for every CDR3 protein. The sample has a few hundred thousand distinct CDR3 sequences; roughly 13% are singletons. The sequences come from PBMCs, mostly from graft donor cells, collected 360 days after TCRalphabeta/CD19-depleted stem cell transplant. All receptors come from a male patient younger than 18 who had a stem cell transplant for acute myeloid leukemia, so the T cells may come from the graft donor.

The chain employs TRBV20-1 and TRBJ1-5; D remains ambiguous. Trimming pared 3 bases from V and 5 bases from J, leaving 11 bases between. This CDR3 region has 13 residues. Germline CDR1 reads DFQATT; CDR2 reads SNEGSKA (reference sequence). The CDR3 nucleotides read TGCAGTGCTAGCCCTGACGGTTATCAGCCCCAGCATTTT. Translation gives CSASPDGYQPQHF.

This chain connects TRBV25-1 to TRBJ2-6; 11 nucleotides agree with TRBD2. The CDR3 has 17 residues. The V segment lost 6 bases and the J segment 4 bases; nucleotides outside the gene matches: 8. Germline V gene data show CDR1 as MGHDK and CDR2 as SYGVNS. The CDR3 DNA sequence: TGTGCCAGCAGCGTGACTAGCGGGAATGAGGGGGCCAACGTCCTGACTTTC. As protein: CASSVTSGNEGANVLTF.

CDR3 bases: TGTGCCACCGCCGGTGCAACTAATGAAAAACTGTTTTTT. It codes for CATAGATNEKLFF. This chain connects TRBV10-3 to TRBJ1-4; D not certain. Looked up from germline, CDR1 is ENHRY and CDR2 is SYGVKD. This CDR3 comprises 13 residues. V was clipped by 10 bases and J by 0 bases, with 9 bases between them.

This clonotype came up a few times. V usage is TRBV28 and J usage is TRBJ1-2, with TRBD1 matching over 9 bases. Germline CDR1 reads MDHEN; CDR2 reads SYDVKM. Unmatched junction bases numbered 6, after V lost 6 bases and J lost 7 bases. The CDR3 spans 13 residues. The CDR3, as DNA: TGTGCCAGCAGGACCGGGACAGGGTTTGGCTACACCTTC. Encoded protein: CASRTGTGFGYTF.

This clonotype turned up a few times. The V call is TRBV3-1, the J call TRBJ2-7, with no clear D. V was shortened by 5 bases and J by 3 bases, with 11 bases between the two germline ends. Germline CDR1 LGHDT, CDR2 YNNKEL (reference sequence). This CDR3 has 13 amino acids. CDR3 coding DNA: TGTGCCAGCAGCACGCGATACAGCTACGAGCAGTACTTC. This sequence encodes CASSTRYSYEQYF.

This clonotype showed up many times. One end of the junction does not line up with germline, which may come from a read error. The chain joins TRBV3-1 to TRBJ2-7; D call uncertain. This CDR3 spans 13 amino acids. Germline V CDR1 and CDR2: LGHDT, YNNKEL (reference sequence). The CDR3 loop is CASSQVGNSLLAF. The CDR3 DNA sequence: TGTGCCAGCAGCCAAGTAGGCAACAGCCTGCTTGCCTTC.

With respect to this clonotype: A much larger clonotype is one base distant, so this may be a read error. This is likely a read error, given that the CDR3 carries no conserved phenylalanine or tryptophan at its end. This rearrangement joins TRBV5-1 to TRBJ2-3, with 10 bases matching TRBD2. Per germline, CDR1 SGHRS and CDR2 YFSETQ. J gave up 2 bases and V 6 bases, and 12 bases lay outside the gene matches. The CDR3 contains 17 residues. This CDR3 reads CASTTSPLAGVTDTQYC. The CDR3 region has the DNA TGCGCCAGCACCACCTCCCCCCTAGCGGGGGTCACAGATACGCAGTATTGT.

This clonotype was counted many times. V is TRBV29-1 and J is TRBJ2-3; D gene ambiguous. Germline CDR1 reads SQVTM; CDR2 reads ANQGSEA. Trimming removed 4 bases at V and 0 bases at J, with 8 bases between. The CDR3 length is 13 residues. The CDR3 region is CSVGHTSTDTQYF. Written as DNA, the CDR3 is TGCAGCGTTGGACACACAAGCACAGATACGCAGTATTTT.

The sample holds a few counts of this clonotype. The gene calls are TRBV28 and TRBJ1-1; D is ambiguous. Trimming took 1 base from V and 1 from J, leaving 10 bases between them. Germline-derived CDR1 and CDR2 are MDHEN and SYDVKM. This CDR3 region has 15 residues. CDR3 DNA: TGTGCCAGCAGTTTATTTCGGATTTCGAACACTGAAGCTTTCTTT. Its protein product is CASSLFRISNTEAFF.

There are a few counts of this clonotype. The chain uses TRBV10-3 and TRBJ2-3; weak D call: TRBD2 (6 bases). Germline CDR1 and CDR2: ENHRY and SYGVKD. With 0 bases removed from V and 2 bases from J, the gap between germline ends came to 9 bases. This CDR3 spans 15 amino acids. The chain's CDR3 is CAISESWTTTDTQYF. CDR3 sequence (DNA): TGTGCCATCAGTGAGTCTTGGACTACCACAGATACGCAGTATTTT.

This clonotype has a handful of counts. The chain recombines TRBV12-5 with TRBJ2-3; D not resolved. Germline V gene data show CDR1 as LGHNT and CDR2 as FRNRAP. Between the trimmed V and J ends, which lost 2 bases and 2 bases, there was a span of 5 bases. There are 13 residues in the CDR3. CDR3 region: CASGLNPTDTQYF. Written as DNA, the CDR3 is TGTGCTAGTGGTTTGAACCCCACAGATACGCAGTATTTT.

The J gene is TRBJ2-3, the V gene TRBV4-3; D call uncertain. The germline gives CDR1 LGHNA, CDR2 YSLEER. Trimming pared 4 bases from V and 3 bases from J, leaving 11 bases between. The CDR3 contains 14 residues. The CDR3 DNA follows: TGCGCCAGCAGCCCATCACAGACAACAGATACGCAGTATTTT. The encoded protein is CASSPSQTTDTQYF.

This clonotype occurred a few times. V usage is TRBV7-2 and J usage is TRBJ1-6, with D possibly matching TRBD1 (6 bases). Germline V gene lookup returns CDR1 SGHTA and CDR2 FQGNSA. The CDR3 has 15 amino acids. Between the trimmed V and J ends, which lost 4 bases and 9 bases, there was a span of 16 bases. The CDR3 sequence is CASSSRTGLGSPLHF. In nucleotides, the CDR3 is TGTGCCAGCAGCTCTAGAACAGGGTTAGGTTCACCCCTCCACTTT.

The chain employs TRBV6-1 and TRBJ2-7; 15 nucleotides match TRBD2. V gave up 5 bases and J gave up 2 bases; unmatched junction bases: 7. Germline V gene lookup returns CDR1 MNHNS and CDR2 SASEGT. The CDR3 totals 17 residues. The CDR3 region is CASSKRTSGRAPYEQYF. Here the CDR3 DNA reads TGTGCCAGCAGTAAAAGGACTAGCGGGAGGGCCCCCTACGAGCAGTACTTC.

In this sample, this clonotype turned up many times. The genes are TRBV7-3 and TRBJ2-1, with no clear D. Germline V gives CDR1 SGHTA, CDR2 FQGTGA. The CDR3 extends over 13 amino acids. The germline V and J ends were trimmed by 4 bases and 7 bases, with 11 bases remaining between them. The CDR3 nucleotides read TGTGCCAGCAGCTCACCCTTTAGGAATGAGCAGTTCTTC. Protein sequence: CASSSPFRNEQFF.

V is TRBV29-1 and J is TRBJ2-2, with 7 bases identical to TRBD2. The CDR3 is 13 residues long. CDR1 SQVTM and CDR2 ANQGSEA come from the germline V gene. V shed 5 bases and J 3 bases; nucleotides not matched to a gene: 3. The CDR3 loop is CSVWGRDTGELFF. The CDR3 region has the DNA TGCAGCGTTTGGGGGAGGGACACCGGGGAGCTGTTTTTT.

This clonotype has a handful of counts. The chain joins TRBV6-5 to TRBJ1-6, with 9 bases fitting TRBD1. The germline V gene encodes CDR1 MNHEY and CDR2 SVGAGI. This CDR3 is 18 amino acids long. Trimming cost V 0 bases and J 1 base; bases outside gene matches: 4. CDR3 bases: TGTGCCAGCAGTTACTCGGGACAGGGAAGATCCTATAATTCACCCCTCCACTTT. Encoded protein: CASSYSGQGRSYNSPLHF.

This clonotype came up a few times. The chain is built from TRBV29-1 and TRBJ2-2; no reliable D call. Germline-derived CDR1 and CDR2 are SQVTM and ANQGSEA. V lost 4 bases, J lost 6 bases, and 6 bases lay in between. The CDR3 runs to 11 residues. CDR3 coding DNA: TGCAGCGTTGGGGTTTCCGGGGAGCTGTTTTTT. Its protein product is CSVGVSGELFF.

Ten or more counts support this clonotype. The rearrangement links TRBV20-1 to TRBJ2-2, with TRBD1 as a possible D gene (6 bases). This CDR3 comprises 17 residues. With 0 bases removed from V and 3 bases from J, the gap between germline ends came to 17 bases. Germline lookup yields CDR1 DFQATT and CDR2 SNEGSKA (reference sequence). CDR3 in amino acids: CSARDLKTGYYTGELFF. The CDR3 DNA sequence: TGCAGTGCTAGAGATCTTAAAACAGGGTATTACACCGGGGAGCTGTTTTTT.

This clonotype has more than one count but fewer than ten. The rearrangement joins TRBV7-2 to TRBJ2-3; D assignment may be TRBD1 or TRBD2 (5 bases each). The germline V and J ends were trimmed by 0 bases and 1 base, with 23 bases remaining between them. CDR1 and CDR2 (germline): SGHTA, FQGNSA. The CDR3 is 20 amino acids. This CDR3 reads CASSLADSREGRAGTDTQYF. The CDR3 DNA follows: TGTGCCAGCAGCTTAGCGGATTCCAGGGAAGGGCGGGCAGGCACAGATACGCAGTATTTT.

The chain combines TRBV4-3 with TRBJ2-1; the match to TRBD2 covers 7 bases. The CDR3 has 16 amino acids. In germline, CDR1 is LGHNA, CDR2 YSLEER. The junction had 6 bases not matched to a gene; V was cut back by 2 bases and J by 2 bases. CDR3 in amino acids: CASSQQSGAPYNEQFF. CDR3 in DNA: TGCGCCAGCAGCCAACAGAGCGGGGCCCCCTACAATGAGCAGTTCTTC.

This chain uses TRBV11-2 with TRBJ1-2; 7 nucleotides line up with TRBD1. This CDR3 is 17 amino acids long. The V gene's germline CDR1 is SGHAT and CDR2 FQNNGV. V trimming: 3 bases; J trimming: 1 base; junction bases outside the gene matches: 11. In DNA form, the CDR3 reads TGTGCCAGCAGCTTTAGACAGGGAAAAGTGGATAACTATGGCTACACCTTC. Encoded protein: CASSFRQGKVDNYGYTF.

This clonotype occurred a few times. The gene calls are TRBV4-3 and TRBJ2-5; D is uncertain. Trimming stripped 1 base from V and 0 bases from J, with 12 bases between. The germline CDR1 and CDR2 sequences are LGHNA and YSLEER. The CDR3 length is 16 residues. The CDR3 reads CASSQGLVRDQETQYF. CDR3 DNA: TGCGCCAGCAGCCAAGGGCTGGTCAGAGACCAAGAGACCCAGTACTTC.

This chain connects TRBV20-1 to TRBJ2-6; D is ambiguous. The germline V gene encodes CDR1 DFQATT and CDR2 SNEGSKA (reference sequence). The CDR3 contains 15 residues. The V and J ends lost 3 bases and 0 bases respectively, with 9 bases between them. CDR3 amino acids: CSASRHFSGANVLTF. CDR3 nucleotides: TGCAGTGCTAGTAGACATTTCTCTGGGGCCAACGTCCTGACTTTC.

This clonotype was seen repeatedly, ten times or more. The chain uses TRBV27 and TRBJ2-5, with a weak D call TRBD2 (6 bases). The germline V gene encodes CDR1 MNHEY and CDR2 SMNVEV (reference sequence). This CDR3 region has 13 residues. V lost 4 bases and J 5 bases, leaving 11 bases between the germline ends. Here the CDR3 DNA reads TGTGCCAGCAGTTATAGGGCGGGGGAGACCCAGTACTTC. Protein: CASSYRAGETQYF.